This T cell receptor (beta chain) was documented in a study of cytomegalovirus exposure and HLA in healthy donors. This CDR3 is built from 14 residues. V lost 0 bases to trimming and J lost 8 bases, with 14 bases between them. Germline assignment: CDR1 SGHTS and CDR2 YDEGEE. Researchers ran the PCR with 60 Vbeta and 13 Jbeta primers. This table comes from immunoSEQ multiplex PCR, and its TCRdb copy is limited to in-frame clones, with some not included. Altogether 150,000 to 200,000 clones are present, roughly 65% being singletons, with the ten largest covering 3.5% to 5%. The chain employs TRBV5-8 and TRBJ1-2; TRBD1 is a possible D gene (5 bases). The TCR was taken from a woman between 18 and 30 years old in good health and CMV-seropositive. The sequenced sample consisted of PBMCs. CDR3 nucleotides: TGTGCCAGCAGCTTGGACAGGTCGGTCTTGGGCTACACCTTC. Protein: CASSLDRSVLGYTF.